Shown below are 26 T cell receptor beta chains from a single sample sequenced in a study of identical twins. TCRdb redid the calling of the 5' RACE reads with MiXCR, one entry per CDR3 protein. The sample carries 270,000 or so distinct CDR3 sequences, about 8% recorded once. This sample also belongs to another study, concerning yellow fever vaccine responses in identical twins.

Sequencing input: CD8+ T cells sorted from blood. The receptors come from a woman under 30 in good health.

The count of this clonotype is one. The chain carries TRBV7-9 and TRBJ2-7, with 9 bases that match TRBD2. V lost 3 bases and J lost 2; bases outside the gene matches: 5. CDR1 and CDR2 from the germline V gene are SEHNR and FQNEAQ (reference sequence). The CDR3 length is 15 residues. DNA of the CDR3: TGTGCCAGCAGCTTTTCAAGCGGGAGGACCTACGAGCAGTACTTC. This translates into CASSFSSGRTYEQYF. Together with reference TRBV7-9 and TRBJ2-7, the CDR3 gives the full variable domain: DTGVSQNPRHKITKRGQNVTFRCDPISEHNRLYWYRQTLGQGPEFLTYFQNEAQLEKSRLLSDRFSAERPKGSFSTLEIQRTEQGDSAMYLCASSFSSGRTYEQYFGPGTRLTVT.

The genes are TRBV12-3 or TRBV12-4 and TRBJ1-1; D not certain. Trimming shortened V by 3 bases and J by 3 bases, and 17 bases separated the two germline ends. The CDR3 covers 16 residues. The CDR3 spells CASSFPSTLGDTEAFF. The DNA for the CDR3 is TGTGCCAGCAGTTTTCCTAGTACCCTCGGGGACACTGAAGCTTTCTTT.

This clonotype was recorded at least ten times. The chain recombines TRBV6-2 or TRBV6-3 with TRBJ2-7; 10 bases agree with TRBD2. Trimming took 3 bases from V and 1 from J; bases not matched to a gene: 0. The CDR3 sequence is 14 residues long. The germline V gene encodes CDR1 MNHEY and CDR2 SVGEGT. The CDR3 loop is CASSYSGRSYEQYF. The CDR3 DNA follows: TGTGCCAGCAGTTATAGCGGGAGGTCCTACGAGCAGTACTTC.

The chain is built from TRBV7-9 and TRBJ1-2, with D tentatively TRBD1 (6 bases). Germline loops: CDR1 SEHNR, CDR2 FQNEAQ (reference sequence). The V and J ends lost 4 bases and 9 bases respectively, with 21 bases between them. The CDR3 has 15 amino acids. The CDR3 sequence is CASSSQLSGVDSYTF. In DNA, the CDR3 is TGTGCCAGCAGCTCGCAGCTCTCAGGGGTAGATAGCTACACCTTC.

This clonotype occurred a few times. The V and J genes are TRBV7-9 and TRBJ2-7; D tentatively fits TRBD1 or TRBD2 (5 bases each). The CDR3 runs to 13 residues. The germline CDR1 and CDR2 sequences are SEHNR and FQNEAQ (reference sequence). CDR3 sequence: CATDSGPAYEQYF. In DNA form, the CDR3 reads TGTGCGACCGACAGCGGCCCTGCCTACGAGCAGTACTTC.

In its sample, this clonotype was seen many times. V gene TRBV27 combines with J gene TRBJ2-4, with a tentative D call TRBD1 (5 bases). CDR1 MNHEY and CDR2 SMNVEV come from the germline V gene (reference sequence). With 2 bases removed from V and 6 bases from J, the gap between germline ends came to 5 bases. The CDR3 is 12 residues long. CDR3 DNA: TGTGCCAGCAGTTTAGACAGAAACATTCAGTACTTC. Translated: CASSLDRNIQYF.

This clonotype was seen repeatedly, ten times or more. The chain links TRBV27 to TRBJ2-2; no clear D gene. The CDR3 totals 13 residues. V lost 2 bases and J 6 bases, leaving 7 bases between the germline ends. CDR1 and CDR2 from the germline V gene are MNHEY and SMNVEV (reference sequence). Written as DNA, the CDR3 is TGTGCCAGCAGTTTAACTGCCCCCGGGGAGCTGTTTTTT. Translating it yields CASSLTAPGELFF.

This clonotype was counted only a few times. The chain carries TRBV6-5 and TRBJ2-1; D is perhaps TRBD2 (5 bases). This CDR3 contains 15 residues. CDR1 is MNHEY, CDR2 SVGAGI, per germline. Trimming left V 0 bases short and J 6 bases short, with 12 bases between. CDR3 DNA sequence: TGTGCCAGCAGTTACTCCCGGGAAGGTAGCAATGAGCAGTTCTTC. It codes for CASSYSREGSNEQFF.

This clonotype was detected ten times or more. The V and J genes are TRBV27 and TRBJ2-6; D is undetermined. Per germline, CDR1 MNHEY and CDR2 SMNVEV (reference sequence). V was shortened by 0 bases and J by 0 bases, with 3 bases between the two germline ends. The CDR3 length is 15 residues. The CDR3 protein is CASSLSVSGANVLTF. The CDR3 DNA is TGTGCCAGCAGTTTATCAGTCTCTGGGGCCAACGTCCTGACTTTC.

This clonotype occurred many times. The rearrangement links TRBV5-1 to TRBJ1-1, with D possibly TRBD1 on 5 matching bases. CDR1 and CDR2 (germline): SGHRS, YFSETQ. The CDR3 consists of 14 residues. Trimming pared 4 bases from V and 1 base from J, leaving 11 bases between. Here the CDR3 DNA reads TGCGCCAGCAGCATAGGTACAGGGAACACTGAAGCTTTCTTT. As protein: CASSIGTGNTEAFF.

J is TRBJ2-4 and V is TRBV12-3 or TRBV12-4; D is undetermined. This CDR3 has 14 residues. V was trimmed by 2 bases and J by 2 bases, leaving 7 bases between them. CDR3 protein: CASSLKGPKNIQYF. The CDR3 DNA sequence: TGTGCCAGCAGTTTAAAGGGCCCCAAAAACATTCAGTACTTC.

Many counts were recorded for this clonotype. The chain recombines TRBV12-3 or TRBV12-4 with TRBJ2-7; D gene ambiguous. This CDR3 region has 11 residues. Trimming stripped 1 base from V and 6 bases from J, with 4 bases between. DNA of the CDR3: TGTGCCAGCAGTTTAGGGGCCGAGCAGTACTTC. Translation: CASSLGAEQYF.

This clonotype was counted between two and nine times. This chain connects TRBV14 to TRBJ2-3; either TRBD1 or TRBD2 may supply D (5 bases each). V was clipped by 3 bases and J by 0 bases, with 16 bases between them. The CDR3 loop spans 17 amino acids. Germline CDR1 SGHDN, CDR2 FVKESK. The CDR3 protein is CASSQIPRGLSTDTQYF. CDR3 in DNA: TGTGCCAGCAGCCAGATACCCCGGGGCCTCAGCACAGATACGCAGTATTTT. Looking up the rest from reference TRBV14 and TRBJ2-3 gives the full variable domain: EAGVTQFPSHSVIEKGQTVTLRCDPISGHDNLYWYRRVMGKEIKFLLHFVKESKQDESGMPNNRFLAERTGGTYSTLKVQPAELEDSGVYFCASSQIPRGLSTDTQYFGPGTRLTVL.

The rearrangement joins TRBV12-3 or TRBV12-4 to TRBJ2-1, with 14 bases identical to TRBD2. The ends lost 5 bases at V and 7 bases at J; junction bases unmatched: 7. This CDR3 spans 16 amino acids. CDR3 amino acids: CASSPGTSGSGNEQFF. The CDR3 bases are TGTGCCAGCAGTCCGGGGACTAGCGGGAGTGGTAATGAGCAGTTCTTC.

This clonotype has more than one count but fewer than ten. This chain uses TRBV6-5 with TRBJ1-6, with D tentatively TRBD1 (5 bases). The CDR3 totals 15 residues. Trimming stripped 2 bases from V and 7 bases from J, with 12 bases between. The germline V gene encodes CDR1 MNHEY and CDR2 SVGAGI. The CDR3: CASSYGRGLNSPLHF. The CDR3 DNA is TGTGCCAGCAGTTACGGCCGGGGCCTCAATTCACCCCTCCACTTT.

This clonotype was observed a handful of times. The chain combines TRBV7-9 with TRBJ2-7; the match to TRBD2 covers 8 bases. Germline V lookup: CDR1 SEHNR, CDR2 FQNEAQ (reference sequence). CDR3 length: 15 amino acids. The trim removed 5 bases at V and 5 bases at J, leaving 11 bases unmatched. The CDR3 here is CASSPILKLADEQYF. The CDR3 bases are TGTGCCAGCAGCCCTATCCTGAAACTAGCGGACGAGCAGTACTTC.

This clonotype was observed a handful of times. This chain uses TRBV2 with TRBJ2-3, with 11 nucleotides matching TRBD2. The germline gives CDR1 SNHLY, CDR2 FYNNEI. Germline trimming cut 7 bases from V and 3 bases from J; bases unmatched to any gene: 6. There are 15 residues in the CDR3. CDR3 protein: CASILAGGLTDTQYF. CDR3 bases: TGTGCCAGCATCTTAGCGGGGGGGCTGACAGATACGCAGTATTTT.

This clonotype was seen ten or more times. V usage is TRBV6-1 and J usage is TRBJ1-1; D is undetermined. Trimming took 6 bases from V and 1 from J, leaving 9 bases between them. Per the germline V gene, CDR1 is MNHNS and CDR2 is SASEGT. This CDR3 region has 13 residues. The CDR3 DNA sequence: TGTGCCAGCAGCGAGACGGAGAACACTGAAGCTTTCTTT. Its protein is CASSETENTEAFF.

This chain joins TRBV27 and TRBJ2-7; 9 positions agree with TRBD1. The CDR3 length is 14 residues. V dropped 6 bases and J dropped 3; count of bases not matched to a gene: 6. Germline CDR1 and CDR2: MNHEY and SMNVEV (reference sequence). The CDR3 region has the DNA TGTGCCAGCAGCTCGGGGACAGGGCTCTACGAGCAGTACTTC. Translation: CASSSGTGLYEQYF.

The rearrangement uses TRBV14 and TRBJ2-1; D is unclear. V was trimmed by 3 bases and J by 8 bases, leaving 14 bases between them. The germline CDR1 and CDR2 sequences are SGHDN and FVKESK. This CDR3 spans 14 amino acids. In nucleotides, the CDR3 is TGTGCCAGCAGCCAGGAGAACGTCGTTGATGAGCAGTTCTTC. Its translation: CASSQENVVDEQFF.

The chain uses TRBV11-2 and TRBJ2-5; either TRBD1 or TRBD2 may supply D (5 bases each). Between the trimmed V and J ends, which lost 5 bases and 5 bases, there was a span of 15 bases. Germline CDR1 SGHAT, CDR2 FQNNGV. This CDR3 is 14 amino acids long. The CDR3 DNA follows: TGTGCCAGCAGCCCCCGGGACCCCGGGGAGACCCAGTACTTC. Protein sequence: CASSPRDPGETQYF. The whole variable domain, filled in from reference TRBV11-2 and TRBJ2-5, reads EAGVAQSPRYKIIEKRQSVAFWCNPISGHATLYWYQQILGQGPKLLIQFQNNGVVDDSQLPKDRFSAERLKGVDSTLKIQPAKLEDSAVYLCASSPRDPGETQYFGPGTRLLVL.

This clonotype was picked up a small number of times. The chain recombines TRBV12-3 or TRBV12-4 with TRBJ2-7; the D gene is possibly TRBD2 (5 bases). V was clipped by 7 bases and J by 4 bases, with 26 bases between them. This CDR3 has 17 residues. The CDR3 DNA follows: TGTGCCAGCACCCCCGGTCCAGTCCCTAGCCCCTTTTACGAGCAGTACTTC. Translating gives CASTPGPVPSPFYEQYF.

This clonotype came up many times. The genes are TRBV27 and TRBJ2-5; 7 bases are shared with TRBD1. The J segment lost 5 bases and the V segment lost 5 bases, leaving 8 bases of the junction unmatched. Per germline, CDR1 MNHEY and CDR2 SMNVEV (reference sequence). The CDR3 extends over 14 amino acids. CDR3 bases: TGTGCCAGCAGTCTCACAGGGGCCCTGGAGACCCAGTACTTC. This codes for CASSLTGALETQYF.

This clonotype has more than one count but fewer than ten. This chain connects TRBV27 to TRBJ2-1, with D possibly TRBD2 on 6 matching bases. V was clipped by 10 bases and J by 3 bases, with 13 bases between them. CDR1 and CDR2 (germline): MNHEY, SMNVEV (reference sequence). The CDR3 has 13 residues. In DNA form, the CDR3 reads TGTGCCACCCGGGAGAGGGGCTACAATGAGCAGTTCTTC. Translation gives CATRERGYNEQFF.

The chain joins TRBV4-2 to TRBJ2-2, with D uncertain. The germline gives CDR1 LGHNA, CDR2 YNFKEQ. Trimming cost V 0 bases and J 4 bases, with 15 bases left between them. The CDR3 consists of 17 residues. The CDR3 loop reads CASSQDLWTVGTGELFF. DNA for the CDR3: TGTGCCAGCAGCCAAGATCTATGGACGGTCGGCACCGGGGAGCTGTTTTTT.

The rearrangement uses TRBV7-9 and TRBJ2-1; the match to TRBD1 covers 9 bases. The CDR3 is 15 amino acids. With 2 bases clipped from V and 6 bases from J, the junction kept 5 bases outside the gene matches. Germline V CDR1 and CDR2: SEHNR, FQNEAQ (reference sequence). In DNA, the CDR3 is TGTGCCAGCAGCTTAACAGGGGGCAGGGGCAATGAGCAGTTCTTC. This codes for CASSLTGGRGNEQFF.